The 3 T cell receptor beta chains presented below share a single source sample, sequenced in a study of OX40 agonist ivuxolimab in advanced cancers. Using immunoSEQ multiplex PCR, the repertoire was profiled, and TCRdb retains in-frame clones only, with some absent. The sample carries about 58,000 clones, about 86% recorded once. This sample comprised CD4+ or CD8+ T cells sorted from blood, obtained in a trial of the OX40 agonist ivuxolimab. The receptor set was obtained from an adult with an advanced solid tumor such as melanoma, head and neck, liver or kidney cancer.

This chain uses TRBV30 with TRBJ1-2; tentatively, D is TRBD1 (6 bases). CDR3 length: 14 amino acids. Germline V lookup: CDR1 GTSNPN, CDR2 SVGIG (reference sequence). Trimming took 0 bases from V and 6 from J, leaving 14 bases between them. The chain's CDR3 is CAWSVQRPGDGYTF. CDR3 nucleotide sequence: TGTGCCTGGAGTGTACAAAGGCCAGGGGATGGCTACACCTTC.

The rearrangement uses TRBV9 and TRBJ1-3, with unresolved D. Germline-derived CDR1 and CDR2 are SGDLS and YYNGEE. The CDR3 is made up of 16 amino acids. Trimming took 4 bases from V and 4 from J, leaving 18 bases between them. This CDR3 is CASSLSQLNRGNTIYF. The DNA for the CDR3 is TGTGCCAGCAGCCTCTCCCAACTTAACCGGGGAAACACCATATATTTT. The whole variable domain, filled in from reference TRBV9 and TRBJ1-3, reads DSGVTQTPKHLITATGQRVTLRCSPRSGDLSVYWYQQSLDQGLQFLIQYYNGEERAKGNILERFSAQQFPDLHSELNLSSLELGDSALYFCASSLSQLNRGNTIYFGEGSWLTVV.

This clone was recorded only once. V and J are TRBV7-9 and TRBJ2-1; no definite D call. This CDR3 comprises 12 residues. Per the germline V gene, CDR1 is SEHNR and CDR2 is FQNEAQ (reference sequence). Trimming removed 1 base at V and 6 bases at J, with 4 bases between. The CDR3 region is CASSLVGNEQFF. The DNA for the CDR3 is TGTGCCAGCAGCTTAGTTGGCAATGAGCAGTTCTTC. Variable domain in full (rest from reference TRBV7-9 and TRBJ2-1): DTGVSQNPRHKITKRGQNVTFRCDPISEHNRLYWYRQTLGQGPEFLTYFQNEAQLEKSRLLSDRFSAERPKGSFSTLEIQRTEQGDSAMYLCASSLVGNEQFFGPGTRLTVL.